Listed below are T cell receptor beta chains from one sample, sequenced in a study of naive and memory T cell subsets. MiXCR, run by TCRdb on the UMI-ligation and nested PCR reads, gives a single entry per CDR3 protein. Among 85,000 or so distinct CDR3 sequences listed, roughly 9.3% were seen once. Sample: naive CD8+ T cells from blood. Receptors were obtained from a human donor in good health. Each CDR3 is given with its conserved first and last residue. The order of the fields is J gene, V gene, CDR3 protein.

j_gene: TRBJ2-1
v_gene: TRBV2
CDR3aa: CASSEVFGVPEEGEQFF

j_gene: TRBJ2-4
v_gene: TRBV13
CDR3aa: CASSSRQGKNIQYF

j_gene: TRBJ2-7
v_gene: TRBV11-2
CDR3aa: CASSPRRAGGPEQYF

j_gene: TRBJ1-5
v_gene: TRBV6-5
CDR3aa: CASSYSGRKPQHF

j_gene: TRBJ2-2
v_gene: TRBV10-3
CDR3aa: CAISEAESFTRNTGELFF

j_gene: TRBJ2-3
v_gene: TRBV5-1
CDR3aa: CASSLVGVRQDTQYF

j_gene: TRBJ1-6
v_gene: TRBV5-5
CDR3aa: CASSPMGGHSPLHF

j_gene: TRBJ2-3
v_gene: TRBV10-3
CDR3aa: CAISRLAGVTDTQYF

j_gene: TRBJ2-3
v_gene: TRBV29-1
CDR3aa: CSIGPRQNTRPDTQYF

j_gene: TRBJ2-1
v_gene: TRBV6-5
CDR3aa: CASSYSGSNEQFF

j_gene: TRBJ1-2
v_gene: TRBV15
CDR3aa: CATSRAWTGGVANYGYTF

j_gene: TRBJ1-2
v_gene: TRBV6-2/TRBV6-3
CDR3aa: CASSPDKNGYTF

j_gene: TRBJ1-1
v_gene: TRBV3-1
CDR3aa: CASSQDGPHTEAFF

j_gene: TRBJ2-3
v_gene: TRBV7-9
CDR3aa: CASSLSWVKSTDTQYF

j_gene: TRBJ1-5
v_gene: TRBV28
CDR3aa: CASSPRWENQPQHF

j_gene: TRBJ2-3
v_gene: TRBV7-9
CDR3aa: CASSFSQGLDTQYF

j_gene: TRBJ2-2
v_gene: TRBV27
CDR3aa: CASSRMTVNTGELFF

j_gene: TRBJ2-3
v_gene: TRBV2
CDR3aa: CASIERDTQYF

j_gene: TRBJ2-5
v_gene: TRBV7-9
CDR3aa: CASSPDGETQYF

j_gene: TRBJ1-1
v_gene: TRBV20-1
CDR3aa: CSARDRNTEAFF

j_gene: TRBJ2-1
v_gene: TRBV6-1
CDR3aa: CASSVKRESYNEQFF

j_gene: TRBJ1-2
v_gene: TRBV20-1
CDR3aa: CSAGTAADYGYTF

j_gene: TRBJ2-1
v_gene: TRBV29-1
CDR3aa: CSVAGGLPYYNEQFF

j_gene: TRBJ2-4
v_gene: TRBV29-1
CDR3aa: CSVPLRDTKGKNIQYF

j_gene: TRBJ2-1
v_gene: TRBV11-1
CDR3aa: CASSLVRNNEQFF

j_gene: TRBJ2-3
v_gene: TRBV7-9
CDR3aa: CASSLDSLTQYF

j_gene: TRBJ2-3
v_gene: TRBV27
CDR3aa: CASTGSLDTQYF

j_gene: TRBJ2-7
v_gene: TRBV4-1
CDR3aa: CASTLSPTSVYEQYF

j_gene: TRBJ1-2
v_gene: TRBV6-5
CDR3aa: CASTIIGGGNGYTF

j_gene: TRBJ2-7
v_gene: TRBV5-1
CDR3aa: CASSLTTTYEQYF

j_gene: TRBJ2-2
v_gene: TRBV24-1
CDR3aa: CATSDQDTDNTGELFF

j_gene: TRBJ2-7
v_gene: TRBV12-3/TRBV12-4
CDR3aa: CASSLEVGGREEQYF

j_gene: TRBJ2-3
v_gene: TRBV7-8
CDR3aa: CASSSILRTDTQYF

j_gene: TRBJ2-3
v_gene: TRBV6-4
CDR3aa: CASREREGRPDTQYF

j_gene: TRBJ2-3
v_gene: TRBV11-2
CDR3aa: CASSLGSGSADTQYF

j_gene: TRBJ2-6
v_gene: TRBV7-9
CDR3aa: CASWAGSSGANVLTF

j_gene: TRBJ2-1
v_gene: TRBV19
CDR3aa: CASSTPLAGAFEQFF

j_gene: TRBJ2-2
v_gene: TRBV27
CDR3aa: CASSSLNTGELFF

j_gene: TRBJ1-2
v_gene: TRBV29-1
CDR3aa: CSAYPAGYGYTF

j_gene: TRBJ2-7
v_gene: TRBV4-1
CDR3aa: CASSQGTGNGYEQYF

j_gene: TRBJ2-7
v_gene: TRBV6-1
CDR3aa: CASSELIWGFSYEQYF

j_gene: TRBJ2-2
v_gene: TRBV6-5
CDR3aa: CASSYSTSGRAGELFF

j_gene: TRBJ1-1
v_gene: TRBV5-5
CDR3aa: CASSLEETTEAFF

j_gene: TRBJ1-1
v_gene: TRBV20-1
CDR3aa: CSAWGLRDTEAFF

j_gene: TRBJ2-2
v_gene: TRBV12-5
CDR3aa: CASGLAGLAAGELFF

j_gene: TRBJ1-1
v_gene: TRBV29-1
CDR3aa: CSVDIVTVTARAFF

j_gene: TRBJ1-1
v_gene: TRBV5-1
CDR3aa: CASSPRTANTEAFF

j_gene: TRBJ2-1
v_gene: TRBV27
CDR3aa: CASRGLEEFF